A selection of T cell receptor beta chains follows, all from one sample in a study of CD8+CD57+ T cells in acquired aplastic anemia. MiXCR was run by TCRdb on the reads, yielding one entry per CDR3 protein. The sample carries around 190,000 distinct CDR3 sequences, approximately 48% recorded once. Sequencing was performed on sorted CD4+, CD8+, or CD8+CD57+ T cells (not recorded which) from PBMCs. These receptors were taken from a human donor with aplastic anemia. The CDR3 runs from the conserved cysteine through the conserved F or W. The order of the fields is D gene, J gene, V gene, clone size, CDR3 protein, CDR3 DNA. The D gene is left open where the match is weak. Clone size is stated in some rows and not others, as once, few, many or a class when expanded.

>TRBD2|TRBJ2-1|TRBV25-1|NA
CASAWGTSSDNEQFF
TGTGCCAGCGCCTGGGGGACTAGCAGCGACAATGAGCAGTTCTTC
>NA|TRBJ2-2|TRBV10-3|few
CAISELHHTGELFF
TGTGCCATCAGTGAGTTACACCACACCGGGGAGCTGTTTTTT
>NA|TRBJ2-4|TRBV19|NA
CASSIDGPRGVAKNIQYF
TGTGCCAGTAGTATAGATGGACCCCGTGGGGTAGCCAAAAACATTCAGTACTTC
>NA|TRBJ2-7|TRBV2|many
CASSASPGAYEQYF
TGTGCCAGCAGCGCCAGTCCGGGAGCCTACGAGCAGTACTTC
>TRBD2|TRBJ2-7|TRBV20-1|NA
CSATAFGTSGPGEQYF
TGCAGTGCTACCGCCTTCGGGACTAGCGGACCAGGGGAGCAGTACTTC
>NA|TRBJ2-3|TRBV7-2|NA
CASEGLSTDTQYF
TGTGCCAGCGAGGGGTTGAGCACAGATACGCAGTATTTT
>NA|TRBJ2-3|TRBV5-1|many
CASSFEQPTDTQYF
TGCGCCAGCAGCTTCGAGCAGCCCACAGATACGCAGTATTTT
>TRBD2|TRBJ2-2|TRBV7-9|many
CASSLMTSGGAGELFF
TGTGCCAGCAGCTTAATGACTAGCGGGGGGGCCGGGGAGCTGTTTTTT
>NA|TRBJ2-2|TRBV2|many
CASSEGTNTGELFF
TGTGCCAGCAGTGAAGGGACAAACACCGGGGAGCTGTTTTTT
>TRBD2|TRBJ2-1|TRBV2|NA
CASSATSGGIEQFF
TGTGCCAGCAGTGCCACTAGCGGGGGGATTGAGCAGTTCTTC
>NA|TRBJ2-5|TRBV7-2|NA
CASSLAGTVQETQYF
TGTGCCAGCAGCTTAGCCGGGACGGTCCAAGAGACCCAGTACTTC
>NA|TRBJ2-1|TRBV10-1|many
CASRPGGGANEQFF
TGCGCCAGCAGACCAGGAGGGGGGGCCAATGAGCAGTTCTTC
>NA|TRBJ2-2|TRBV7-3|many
CASSLSSGSAGELFF
TGTGCCAGCAGCTTATCGTCGGGTTCCGCCGGGGAGCTGTTTTTT
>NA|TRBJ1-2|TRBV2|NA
CASSEQGGGYTF
TGTGCCAGCAGTGAACAGGGAGGAGGCTACACCTTC
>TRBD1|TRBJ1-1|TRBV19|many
CASTGTGANMNTEAFF
TGTGCCAGTACCGGGACAGGGGCCAACATGAACACTGAAGCTTTCTTT
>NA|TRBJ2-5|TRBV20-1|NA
CSASVTGETQYF
TGCAGTGCTAGTGTCACAGGGGAGACCCAGTACTTC
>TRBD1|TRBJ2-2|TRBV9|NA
CASSNSGTASTGELFF
TGTGCCAGCAGCAACTCCGGGACAGCGAGCACCGGGGAGCTGTTTTTT
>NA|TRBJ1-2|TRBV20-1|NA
CSAGPGGAIGYTF
TGCAGTGCGGGGCCCGGGGGGGCCATAGGCTACACCTTC